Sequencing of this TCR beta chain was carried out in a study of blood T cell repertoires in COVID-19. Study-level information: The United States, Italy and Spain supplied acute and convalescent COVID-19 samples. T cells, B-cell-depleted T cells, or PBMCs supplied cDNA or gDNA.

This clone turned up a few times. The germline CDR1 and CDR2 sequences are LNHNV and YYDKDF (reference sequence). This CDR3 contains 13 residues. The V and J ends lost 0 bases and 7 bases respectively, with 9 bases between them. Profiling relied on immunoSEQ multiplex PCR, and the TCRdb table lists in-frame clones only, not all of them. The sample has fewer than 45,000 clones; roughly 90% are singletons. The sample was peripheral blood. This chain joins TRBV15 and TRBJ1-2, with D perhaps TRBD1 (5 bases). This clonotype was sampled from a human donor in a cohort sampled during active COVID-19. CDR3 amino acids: CATSRDRGSGYTF. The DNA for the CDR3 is TGTGCCACCAGCAGAGATAGGGGTAGTGGCTACACCTTC.